Each of the 22 T cell receptor beta chains below was sequenced from the same sample in a study of PD-L1 blockade in urothelial cancer. The method was immunoSEQ multiplex PCR; TCRdb's version includes in-frame clones alone and lacks a portion of them. The sample lists approximately 110,000 clones, under 85% occurring once. The sequencing used PBMCs, collected around atezolizumab (anti-PD-L1) treatment. The receptors were gathered from a man in his forties or fifties with urothelial cancer.

The chain employs TRBV6-6 and TRBJ1-6; no clear D gene. CDR1 is MNHNY, CDR2 SVGAGI, per germline (reference sequence). The CDR3 spans 12 residues. V lost 2 bases, J lost 14 bases, and 10 bases lay in between. For the CDR3, the DNA is TGTGCCAGCAGTTACCGAGGGTTGGCCCTCCACTTT. Encoded protein: CASSYRGLALHF.

The J gene is TRBJ2-1, the V gene TRBV28; a weak D match, TRBD1 (6 bases). CDR3 length: 14 residues. In germline, CDR1 is MDHEN, CDR2 SYDVKM. Trimming left V 4 bases short and J 9 bases short, with 16 bases between. This chain's CDR3 is CASSWGLSDSEQFF. CDR3 coding DNA: TGTGCCAGCAGTTGGGGGCTGAGTGACAGTGAGCAGTTCTTC.

V is TRBV18 and J is TRBJ1-4, with TRBD1 identical over 8 bases. V shed 6 bases and J 10 bases; nucleotides not matched to a gene: 10. Germline values: CDR1 KGHSH, CDR2 LQKENI. This CDR3 comprises 14 residues. For the CDR3, the DNA is TGTGCCAGCTCCCCGCCCCTCGACAGGGGAAAACTGTTTTTT. This gives the protein CASSPPLDRGKLFF.

The gene calls are TRBV5-6 and TRBJ1-6; maybe TRBD1 (6 bases). V lost 5 bases to trimming and J lost 6 bases, with 15 bases between them. Germline CDR1 reads SGHDT; CDR2 reads YYEEEE. The CDR3 is 15 residues long. The CDR3 DNA reads TGTGCCAGCAGTCGGGACACCTTGTTTAATTCACCCCTCCACTTT. It is translated as CASSRDTLFNSPLHF.

The chain is built from TRBV7-9 and TRBJ1-1; weak D call: TRBD1 (5 bases). The V gene lost 4 bases and the J gene lost 8 bases, with 11 bases spanning the gap. Germline-derived CDR1 and CDR2 are SEHNR and FQNEAQ (reference sequence). The CDR3 is made up of 12 amino acids. CDR3 residues: CASSSSRTEAFF. The DNA for the CDR3 is TGTGCCAGCAGCTCCTCAAGGACAGAAGCTTTCTTT.

The J gene is TRBJ2-2, the V gene TRBV14, with 10 nucleotides matching TRBD1. J gave up 6 bases and V 4 bases, and 5 bases lay outside the gene matches. Germline values: CDR1 SGHDN, CDR2 FVKESK. This CDR3 is 15 amino acids long. The CDR3 spells CASSLGDRGAGELFF. The CDR3 nucleotides read TGTGCCAGCAGCCTTGGGGACAGGGGCGCCGGGGAGCTGTTTTTT.

This rearrangement joins TRBV1 to TRBJ2-3; the table assigns TRBD2, which was not confirmed against the DNA. TRBV1 is tagged as a pseudogene. This CDR3 is 17 amino acids long. The CDR3 DNA reads as TGCACCAGCAGCCACTTACTAGCGGGAGGGCCCCCAGATACGCAGTATTTT. Protein: CTSSHLLAGGPPDTQYF.

The chain links TRBV28 to TRBJ1-5; TRBD1 aligns across 8 bases. The CDR3 extends over 15 amino acids. Germline CDR1 reads MDHEN; CDR2 reads SYDVKM. Trimming cost V 6 bases and J 4 bases; bases outside gene matches: 8. The CDR3 sequence: CASSTRQGFNQPQHF. Here the CDR3 DNA reads TGTGCCAGCAGCACCCGACAGGGGTTTAATCAGCCCCAGCATTTT.

The gene calls are TRBV5-1 and TRBJ2-2, with TRBD1 matching 8 bases. The junction had 6 bases not matched to a gene; V was cut back by 4 bases and J by 4 bases. CDR1 is SGHRS, CDR2 YFSETQ, per germline. The CDR3 consists of 15 residues. The CDR3 nucleotides read TGCGCCAGCAGCCACGGACAGGGTCGCACCGGGGAGCTGTTTTTT. Its protein is CASSHGQGRTGELFF.

The gene calls are TRBV4-1 and TRBJ2-7; D perhaps matches TRBD1 (6 bases). Germline V gene sequence: CDR1 MGHRA, CDR2 YSYEKL. The CDR3 sequence is 15 residues long. The germline V and J ends were trimmed by 0 bases and 3 bases, with 12 bases remaining between them. The CDR3 bases are TGCGCCAGCAGCCAAGAGGTTCAGGGGTTCTACGAGCAGTACTTC. Encoded protein: CASSQEVQGFYEQYF.

The CDR3 DNA is TGTGCCAGCAGCGACGGACTACCCGCGAGCTCCTACAATGAGCAGTTCTTC. Translating it yields CASSDGLPASSYNEQFF. The rearrangement uses TRBV7-2 and TRBJ2-1; TRBD2 is a possible D gene (6 bases). The CDR3 length is 17 residues. The germline CDR1 and CDR2 sequences are SGHTA and FQGNSA. V was clipped by 5 bases and J by 0 bases, with 17 bases between them. The complete variable domain, with remaining parts taken from reference TRBV7-2 and TRBJ2-1, reads GAGVSQSPSNKVTEKGKDVELRCDPISGHTALYWYRQSLGQGLEFLIYFQGNSAPDKSGLPSDRFSAERTGGSVSTLTIQRTQQEDSAVYLCASSDGLPASSYNEQFFGPGTRLTVL.

As DNA, the CDR3 is TGTGCCAGCGAGGCTAGCGGGAGTGACACCGGGGAGCTGTTTTTT. This encodes CASEASGSDTGELFF. The genes are TRBV2 and TRBJ2-2, with 10 bases fitting TRBD2. Germline CDR1 reads SNHLY; CDR2 reads FYNNEI. Trimming took 8 bases from V and 3 from J; bases not matched to a gene: 6. CDR3 length: 15 amino acids. Drawing the rest from reference TRBV2 and TRBJ2-2, the complete variable domain is EPEVTQTPSHQVTQMGQEVILRCVPISNHLYFYWYRQILGQKVEFLVSFYNNEISEKSEIFDDQFSVERPDGSNFTLKIRSTKLEDSAMYFCASEASGSDTGELFFGEGSRLTVL.

The rearrangement joins TRBV28 to TRBJ1-4, with TRBD1 as a possible D gene (6 bases). V was clipped by 2 bases and J by 0 bases, with 7 bases between them. This CDR3 contains 15 residues. CDR1 and CDR2 (germline): MDHEN, SYDVKM. As DNA, the CDR3 is TGTGCCAGCAGTTTAACAGGGCCAACTAATGAAAAACTGTTTTTT. Its translation is CASSLTGPTNEKLFF.

The DNA for the CDR3 is TGTGCCAGCAGTGAATGGGGGACACCGAAAGCTTTCTTT. Translated: CASSEWGTPKAFF. The chain is built from TRBV6-1 and TRBJ1-1, with D possibly TRBD1 on 6 matching bases. This CDR3 is built from 13 residues. Trimming took 2 bases from V and 9 from J, leaving 13 bases between them. Per the germline V gene, CDR1 is MNHNS and CDR2 is SASEGT.

There are many counts of this clone. The chain links TRBV7-2 to TRBJ2-7; 7 bases fit TRBD2. V lost 4 bases, J lost 6 bases, and 6 bases stayed unmatched. The CDR3 spans 13 residues. CDR1 SGHTA and CDR2 FQGNSA come from the germline V gene. The CDR3 DNA sequence: TGTGCCAGCAGCTACACGGGACTACCCGAGCAGTACTTC. Residues: CASSYTGLPEQYF.

The chain recombines TRBV7-9 with TRBJ2-1; the match to TRBD2 covers 13 bases. The germline CDR1 and CDR2 sequences are SEHNR and FQNEAQ (reference sequence). The trim removed 5 bases at V and 6 bases at J, leaving 4 bases unmatched. The CDR3 is 15 amino acids. The CDR3 DNA reads TGTGCCAGCAGCCGCACTAGCGGGAGGGGCAATGAGCAGTTCTTC. Translating gives CASSRTSGRGNEQFF. The full variable domain, rest sourced from reference TRBV7-9 and TRBJ2-1, is DTGVSQNPRHKITKRGQNVTFRCDPISEHNRLYWYRQTLGQGPEFLTYFQNEAQLEKSRLLSDRFSAERPKGSFSTLEIQRTEQGDSAMYLCASSRTSGRGNEQFFGPGTRLTVL.

The chain couples TRBV10-3 to TRBJ1-3, with D maybe TRBD1 (5 bases). The germline V gene has CDR1 ENHRY and CDR2 SYGVKD. The CDR3 runs 13 residues. The V gene lost 3 bases and the J gene lost 4 bases, with 7 bases spanning the gap. The CDR3 nucleotides are TGTGCCATCAGTGACAGGGTGGGAAACACCATATATTTT. It is translated as CAISDRVGNTIYF.

The gene calls are TRBV5-1 and TRBJ2-1, with TRBD2 as a possible D gene (6 bases). This CDR3 has 17 amino acids. The V end lost 1 base, the J end lost 3 bases, and 17 bases lay between the germline ends. The V gene's germline CDR1 is SGHRS and CDR2 YFSETQ. CDR3 sequence reads: CASSLSGFSGLYNEQFF. In nucleotides, the CDR3 is TGCGCCAGCAGCTTGAGCGGGTTCAGCGGACTCTACAATGAGCAGTTCTTC.

The chain joins TRBV7-6 to TRBJ2-7, with 12 bases lining up with TRBD1. Trimming took 0 bases from V and 0 from J; bases not matched to a gene: 12. The germline gives CDR1 SGHVS, CDR2 FNYEAQ. The CDR3 sequence is 20 residues long. CDR3 in amino acids: CASSLAEGQGAAFGSYEQYF. CDR3 bases: TGTGCCAGCAGCTTAGCGGAGGGACAGGGGGCTGCCTTCGGCTCCTACGAGCAGTACTTC.

The J gene is TRBJ2-2, the V gene TRBV6-6, with TRBD2 identical over 8 bases. V lost 5 bases, J lost 3 bases, and 2 bases stayed unmatched. Germline CDR1 MNHNY, CDR2 SVGAGI (reference sequence). The CDR3 spans 14 residues. In DNA form, the CDR3 reads TGTGCCAGCAGTGGGACTAGGGACACCGGGGAGCTGTTTTTT. Translated: CASSGTRDTGELFF.

Only a few counts were recorded for this clone. The rearrangement joins TRBV14 to TRBJ2-5, with TRBD2 matching over 10 bases. Germline V CDR1 and CDR2: SGHDN, FVKESK. J gave up 8 bases and V 4 bases, and 4 bases lay outside the gene matches. The CDR3 extends over 13 amino acids. This CDR3 is CASSPRLAGTQYF. DNA of the CDR3: TGTGCCAGCAGCCCCCGACTAGCGGGTACCCAGTACTTC.

The chain carries TRBV9 and TRBJ2-1, with 8 bases that match TRBD1. CDR1 is SGDLS and CDR2 is YYNGEE in the germline V gene. V gave up 3 bases and J gave up 6 bases; unmatched junction bases: 5. CDR3 length: 14 amino acids. CDR3 DNA sequence: TGTGCCAGCAGCGCGGAGGGACAGGTCAATGAGCAGTTCTTC. Encoded protein: CASSAEGQVNEQFF.